One sample yielded the 10 T cell receptor beta chains listed below, sequenced in a study of T cells in Graves' hyperthyroidism and ophthalmopathy (dated by TCRdb to 2018 to 2020). The method behind the library was multiplex PCR. These reads were obtained on an Illumina HiSeq 2000. The TCR beta CDR3 regions were amplified from the RNA transcripts. A first-round RT-PCR of the TCR CDR3 used the HTBI primer set with the Qiagen OneStep RT-PCR kit. The raw public data were reprocessed by TCRdb itself: fastp quality trimming at Q25, MiXCR clonotype calling, in-frame beta chains only. All rows with the same CDR3 protein become a single entry with the most common DNA and genes. In this sample the table shows roughly 700,000 distinct CDR3 sequences, roughly a third of which occur a single time. Less than 40% of the sample rests with the top ten. Sequenced material: blood. Receptors were obtained from a woman between 40 and 55 years old with Graves' hyperthyroidism.

CDR3 residues: CASSIWSGGFSQPQHF. CDR3 DNA sequence: TGTGCCAGTAGTATTTGGTCGGGGGGCTTTAGTCAGCCCCAGCATTTT. This chain links TRBV19 with TRBJ1-5; D may be TRBD1 (6 bases). From germline, CDR1 is LNHDA and CDR2 SQIVND (reference sequence). V was clipped by 3 bases and J by 6 bases, with 18 bases between them. The CDR3 totals 16 residues.

This clonotype has more than one count but fewer than ten. The rearrangement joins TRBV20-1 to TRBJ1-3; TRBD1 matches 8 bases. Trimming at V came to 0 bases and at J to 6 bases, leaving 7 bases not matched to a gene. This CDR3 spans 15 amino acids. Germline V gene sequence: CDR1 DFQATT, CDR2 SNEGSKA (reference sequence). CDR3 amino acids: CSARDRDRLTNTIYF. The CDR3 DNA reads as TGCAGTGCTAGAGATCGGGACAGGTTAACAAACACCATATATTTT.

This clonotype has a handful of counts. The chain uses TRBV7-9 and TRBJ1-4; 7 nucleotides agree with TRBD1. Germline V gene data show CDR1 as SEHNR and CDR2 as FQNEAQ (reference sequence). V lost 6 bases to trimming and J lost 4 bases; unmatched junction nucleotides: 8. The CDR3 is made up of 15 amino acids. The CDR3 nucleotides are TGTGCCAGCAGTCAGAGGGGGCTGCATAATGAAAAACTGTTTTTT. Protein sequence: CASSQRGLHNEKLFF.

Concerning this clonotype: Given a much more abundant clone one base away, this may be a read error. This rearrangement joins TRBV19 to TRBJ1-4; no reliable D call. This CDR3 has 14 amino acids. The germline CDR1 and CDR2 sequences are LNHDA and SQIVND (reference sequence). The CDR3 loop is CASSEDGLMKRLLF. The CDR3 DNA sequence: TGTGCCAGTAGCGAAGACGGATTAATGAAAAGATTGCTTTTT.

The rearrangement links TRBV7-6 to TRBJ2-1; the D gene could be TRBD1 or TRBD2 (5 bases each). The J call may be wrong; the DNA end is better matched by TRBJ2-7. Germline V gene sequence: CDR1 SGHVS, CDR2 FNYEAQ. The CDR3 totals 15 residues. CDR3 coding DNA: TGTGCCAGCAGCCCTTCAGAGCGGACATACAATGAGCAGTACTTC. This gives the protein CASSPSERTYNEQYF.

The gene calls are TRBV4-3 and TRBJ1-2; 7 bases map to TRBD1. J was trimmed by 8 bases and V by 4 bases; bases with no gene match: 22. Germline CDR1 and CDR2: LGHNA and YSLEER. The CDR3 covers 18 residues. The CDR3 region has the DNA TGCGCCAGCAGCCTTATAACTTTCAACCCCGGGACAGATGGCGGCTACACCTTC. This codes for CASSLITFNPGTDGGYTF.

This sequence joins TRBV7-9 and TRBJ2-7, with TRBD2 matching over 9 bases. Trimming took 1 base from V and 4 from J; bases not matched to a gene: 5. The CDR3 sequence is 15 residues long. The germline gives CDR1 SEHNR, CDR2 FQNEAQ (reference sequence). The CDR3 here is CASSLGGTSRYEQYF. The DNA for the CDR3 is TGTGCCAGCAGCTTAGGTGGGACTAGCCGATACGAGCAGTACTTC.

Comment on this clonotype: Given a much more abundant clone one base away, this may be a read error. This sequence joins TRBV7-9 and TRBJ1-4; D is possibly TRBD1 (6 bases). The V and J ends lost 5 bases and 7 bases respectively, with 17 bases between them. The CDR3 is made up of 15 amino acids. Germline assignment: CDR1 SEHNR and CDR2 FQNEAQ (reference sequence). The CDR3 DNA reads as TGTGCCAGCAGCCCAACCGGGACAAGTAGTGAAAAACTGTTTTTT. It translates to CASSPTGTSSEKLFF.

This clonotype showed up many times. The chain carries TRBV19 and TRBJ1-3, with D possibly being TRBD1 (6 bases). Germline V gene lookup returns CDR1 LNHDA and CDR2 SQIVND (reference sequence). This CDR3 comprises 16 residues. The V end was cut by 5 bases, the J end by 2 bases, with 16 bases between. The CDR3 reads CASSRGGGRTGNTIYF. For the CDR3, the DNA is TGTGCCAGTAGTCGAGGAGGGGGAAGAACTGGAAACACCATATATTTT.

This clonotype has more than one count but fewer than ten. The V call is TRBV19, the J call TRBJ2-5; 10 bases line up with TRBD2. The CDR3 has 16 amino acids. Germline V CDR1 and CDR2: LNHDA, SQIVND (reference sequence). V trimming: 1 base; J trimming: 5 bases; junction bases outside the gene matches: 7. The CDR3 here is CASSIVEAGGGETQYF. DNA for the CDR3: TGTGCCAGTAGTATAGTTGAAGCGGGGGGGGGCGAGACCCAGTACTTC.